This T cell receptor (beta chain) was documented in a study of T cell changes during pregnancy in multiple sclerosis. With respect to this clone: Different DNA sequences within this sample yield the same CDR3.

Germline V gene lookup returns CDR1 SGDLS and CDR2 YYNGEE. The ends lost 2 bases at V and 1 base at J; junction bases unmatched: 0. The CDR3 is 14 amino acids. The method was immunoSEQ multiplex PCR; TCRdb's version includes in-frame clones alone and lacks a portion of them. The table lists tens of thousands of clones, 92% of them singletons, with approximately 0.85% in the top ten. The specimen was peripheral blood, collected in the first trimester of pregnancy. The TCR was taken from a female donor with multiple sclerosis, enrolled in a pregnancy study. The chain recombines TRBV9 with TRBJ2-3; 8 bases line up with TRBD2. CDR3 bases: TGTGCCAGCAGCGTGACTAGCGGCACAGATACGCAGTATTTT. It translates to CASSVTSGTDTQYF.